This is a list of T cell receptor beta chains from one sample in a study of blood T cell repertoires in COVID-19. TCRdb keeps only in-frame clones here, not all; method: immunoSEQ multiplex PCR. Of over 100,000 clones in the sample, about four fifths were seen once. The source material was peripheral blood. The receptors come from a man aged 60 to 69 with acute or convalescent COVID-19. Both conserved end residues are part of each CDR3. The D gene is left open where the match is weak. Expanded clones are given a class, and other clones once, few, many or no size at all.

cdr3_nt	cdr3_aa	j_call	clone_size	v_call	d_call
TGTGCCAGCAGCTTGGCCGGACAGTCCTACGAGCAGTACTTC	CASSLAGQSYEQYF	TRBJ2-7	.	TRBV5-4	.
TGCGCCAGCAGCTTGGGAAGTGAGGTTGGTCAGCCCCAGCATTTT	CASSLGSEVGQPQHF	TRBJ1-5	.	TRBV5-1	.
TGTGCCAGCAAGGGGGGACAGGGATTCATGAACACTGAAGCTTTCTTT	CASKGGQGFMNTEAFF	TRBJ1-1	.	TRBV19	TRBD1
TGTGCCAGCAGCTTCTCGGGTATGAACACTGAAGCTTTCTTT	CASSFSGMNTEAFF	TRBJ1-1	.	TRBV11-3	.
TGTGCCATCAGTGAGTCTGGAGGGCTCAATCAGCCCCAGCATTTT	CAISESGGLNQPQHF	TRBJ1-5	.	TRBV10-3	.
TGTGCCAGCAGCCCCGGAGTCCTCTACACAGATACGCAGTATTTT	CASSPGVLYTDTQYF	TRBJ2-3	.	TRBV7-9	.
TGTGCCAGCAGCCTACCTTTCGGGAGAAGCACCGGGGAGCTGTTTTTT	CASSLPFGRSTGELFF	TRBJ2-2	.	TRBV7-8	.
TGTGCCAGCAGCCTCCGGGAAAACTATGGCTACACCTTC	CASSLRENYGYTF	TRBJ1-2	.	TRBV12-3/TRBV12-4	.
TGTGCCAGCAGCCACTTAGCGGGAGTGGCCGGGGAGCTGTTTTTT	CASSHLAGVAGELFF	TRBJ2-2	.	TRBV5-6	TRBD2
TGTGCCAGCAGCAAGTCCCGGGGTGGGGAGCTGTTTTTT	CASSKSRGGELFF	TRBJ2-2	.	TRBV14	.
TGTGCCAGCAGTGAATCGGGGACAGGGCGGGATCAGCCCCAGCATTTT	CASSESGTGRDQPQHF	TRBJ1-5	.	TRBV25-1	TRBD1
TGTGCCAGCCGGGACAGAGGATACAATGAGCAGTTCTTC	CASRDRGYNEQFF	TRBJ2-1	.	TRBV6-5	TRBD1
TGTGCCAGCAGAGAGCAGGGTGATGGGAACTATGGCTACACCTTC	CASREQGDGNYGYTF	TRBJ1-2	.	TRBV6-5	.
TGCGCCAGCAGCTTGGACAGGGTCGGAATTAGCTACACCTTC	CASSLDRVGISYTF	TRBJ1-2	.	TRBV5-1	.
TGTGCCAGCAGCCAAGTTGCGGGGGCACCAACTAACTATGGCTACACCTTC	CASSQVAGAPTNYGYTF	TRBJ1-2	.	TRBV14	.
TGTGCCAGTAGTATACGCGGAAGAATAAAAGCTTTCTTT	CASSIRGRIKAFF	TRBJ1-1	few	TRBV19	.
TGTGCCAGCAGCTACCCTGACAGGGGTAGCTCCTACGAGCAGTACTTC	CASSYPDRGSSYEQYF	TRBJ2-7	.	TRBV11-2	TRBD1
TGTGCCAGCAGTGAAAACGCGGCTAGCTCCTACAATGAGCAGTTCTTC	CASSENAASSYNEQFF	TRBJ2-1	.	TRBV2	.
TGTGCCAGCAGTTGGGGCGGTGGAAAAAAACTGTTTTTT	CASSWGGGKKLFF	TRBJ1-4	.	TRBV5-6	.
TGTGCCAGCAGCGTACAGGGTAGGAATTCACCCCTCCACTTT	CASSVQGRNSPLHF	TRBJ1-6	.	TRBV9	.
TGTGCCAGCATGCGCGGCGGGGGGCAGCCCCAGCATTTT	CASMRGGGQPQHF	TRBJ1-5	once	TRBV2	.
TGTGCCAGCAGCTTTAGGGGGAACAATGAGCAGTTCTTC	CASSFRGNNEQFF	TRBJ2-1	.	TRBV7-9	.
TGCGCCAGCAGCCAAGCTCACACCAACTATAGCTACACCTTC	CASSQAHTNYSYTF	TRBJ1-2	.	TRBV4-3	.